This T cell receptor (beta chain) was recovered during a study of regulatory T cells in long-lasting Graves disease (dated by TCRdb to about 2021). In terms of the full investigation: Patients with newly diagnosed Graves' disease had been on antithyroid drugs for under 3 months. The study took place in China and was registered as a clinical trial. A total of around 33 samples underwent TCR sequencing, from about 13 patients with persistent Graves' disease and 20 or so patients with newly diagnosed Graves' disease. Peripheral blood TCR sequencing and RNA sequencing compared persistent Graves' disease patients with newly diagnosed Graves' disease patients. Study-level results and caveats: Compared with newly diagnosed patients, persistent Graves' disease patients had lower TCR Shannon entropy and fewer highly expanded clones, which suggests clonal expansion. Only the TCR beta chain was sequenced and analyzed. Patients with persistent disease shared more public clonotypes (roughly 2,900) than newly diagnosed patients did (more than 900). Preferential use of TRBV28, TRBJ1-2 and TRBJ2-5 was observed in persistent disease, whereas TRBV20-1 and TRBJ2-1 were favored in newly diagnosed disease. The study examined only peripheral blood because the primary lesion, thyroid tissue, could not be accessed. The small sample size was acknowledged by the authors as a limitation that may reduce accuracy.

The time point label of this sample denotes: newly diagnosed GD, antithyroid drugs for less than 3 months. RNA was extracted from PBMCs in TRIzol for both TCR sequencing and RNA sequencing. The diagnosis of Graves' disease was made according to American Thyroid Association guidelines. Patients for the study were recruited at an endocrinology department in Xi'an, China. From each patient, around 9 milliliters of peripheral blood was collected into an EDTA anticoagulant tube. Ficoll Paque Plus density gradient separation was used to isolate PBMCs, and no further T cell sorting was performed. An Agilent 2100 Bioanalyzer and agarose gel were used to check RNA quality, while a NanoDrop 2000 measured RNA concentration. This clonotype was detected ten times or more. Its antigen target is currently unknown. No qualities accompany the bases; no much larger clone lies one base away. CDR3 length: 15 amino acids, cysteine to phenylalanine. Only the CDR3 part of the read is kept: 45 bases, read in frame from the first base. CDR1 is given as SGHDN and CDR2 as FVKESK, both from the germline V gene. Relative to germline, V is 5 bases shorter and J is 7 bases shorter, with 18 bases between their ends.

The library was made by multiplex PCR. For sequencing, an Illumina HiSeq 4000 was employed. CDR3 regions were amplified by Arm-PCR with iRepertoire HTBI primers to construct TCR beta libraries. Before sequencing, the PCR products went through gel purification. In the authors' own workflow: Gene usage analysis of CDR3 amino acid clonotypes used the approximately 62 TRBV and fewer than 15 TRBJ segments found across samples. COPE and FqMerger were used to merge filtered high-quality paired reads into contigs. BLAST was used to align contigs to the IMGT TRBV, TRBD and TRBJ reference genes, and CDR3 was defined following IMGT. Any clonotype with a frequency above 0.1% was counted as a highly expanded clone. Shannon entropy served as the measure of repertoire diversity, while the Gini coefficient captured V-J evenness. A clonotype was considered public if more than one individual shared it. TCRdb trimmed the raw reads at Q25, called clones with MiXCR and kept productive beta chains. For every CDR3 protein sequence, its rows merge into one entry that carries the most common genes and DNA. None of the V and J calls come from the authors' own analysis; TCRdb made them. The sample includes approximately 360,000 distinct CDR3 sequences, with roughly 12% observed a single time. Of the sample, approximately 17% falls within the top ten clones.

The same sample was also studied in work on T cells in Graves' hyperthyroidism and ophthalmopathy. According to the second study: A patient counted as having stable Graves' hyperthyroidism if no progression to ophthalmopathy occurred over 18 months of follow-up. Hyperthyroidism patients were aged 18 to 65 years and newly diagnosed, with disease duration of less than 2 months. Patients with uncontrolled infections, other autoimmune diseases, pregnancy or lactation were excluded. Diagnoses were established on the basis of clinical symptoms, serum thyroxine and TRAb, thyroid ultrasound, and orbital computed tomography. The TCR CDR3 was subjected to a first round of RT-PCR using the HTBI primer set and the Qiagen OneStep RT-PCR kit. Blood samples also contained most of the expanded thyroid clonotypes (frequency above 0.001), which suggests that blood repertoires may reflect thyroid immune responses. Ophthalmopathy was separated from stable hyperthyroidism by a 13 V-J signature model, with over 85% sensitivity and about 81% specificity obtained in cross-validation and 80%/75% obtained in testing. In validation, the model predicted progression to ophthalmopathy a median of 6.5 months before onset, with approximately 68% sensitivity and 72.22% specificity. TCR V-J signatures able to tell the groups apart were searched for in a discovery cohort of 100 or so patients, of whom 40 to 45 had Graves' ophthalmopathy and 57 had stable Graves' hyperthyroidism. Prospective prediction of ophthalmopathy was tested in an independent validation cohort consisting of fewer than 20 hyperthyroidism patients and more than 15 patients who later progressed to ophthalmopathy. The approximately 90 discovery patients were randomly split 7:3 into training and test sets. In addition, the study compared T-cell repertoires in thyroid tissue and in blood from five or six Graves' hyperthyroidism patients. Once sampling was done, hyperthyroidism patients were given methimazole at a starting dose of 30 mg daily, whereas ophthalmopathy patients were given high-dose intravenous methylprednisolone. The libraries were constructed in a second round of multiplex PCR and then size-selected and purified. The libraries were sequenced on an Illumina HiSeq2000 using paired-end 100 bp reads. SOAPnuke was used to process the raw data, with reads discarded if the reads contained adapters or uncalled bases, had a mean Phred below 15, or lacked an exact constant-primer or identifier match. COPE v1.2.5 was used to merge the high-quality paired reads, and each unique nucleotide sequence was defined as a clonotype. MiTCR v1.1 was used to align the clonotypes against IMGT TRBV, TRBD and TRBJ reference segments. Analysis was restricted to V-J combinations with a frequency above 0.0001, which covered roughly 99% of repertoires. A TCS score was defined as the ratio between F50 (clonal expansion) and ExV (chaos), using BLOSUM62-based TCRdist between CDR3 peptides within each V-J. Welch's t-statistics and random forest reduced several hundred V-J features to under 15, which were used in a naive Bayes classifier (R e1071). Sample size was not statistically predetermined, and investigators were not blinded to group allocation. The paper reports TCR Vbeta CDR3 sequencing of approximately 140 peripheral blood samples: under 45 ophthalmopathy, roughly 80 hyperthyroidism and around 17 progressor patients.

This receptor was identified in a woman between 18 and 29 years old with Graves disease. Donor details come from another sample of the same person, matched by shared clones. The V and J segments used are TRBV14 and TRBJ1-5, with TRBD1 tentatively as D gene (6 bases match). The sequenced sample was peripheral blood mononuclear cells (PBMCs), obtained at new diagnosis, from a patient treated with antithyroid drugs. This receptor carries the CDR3 CASSGNPGQGQPQHF. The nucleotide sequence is TGTGCCAGCAGCGGGAACCCAGGGCAGGGGCAGCCCCAGCATTTT.